The rows below give T cell receptor beta chains drawn from one sample of a study of lymphopenia after photon versus proton radiotherapy. This table comes from immunoSEQ multiplex PCR, and its TCRdb copy is limited to in-frame clones, with some not included. In the table there are 16,000 or so clones, 70% to 90% of which are singletons. The sample consisted of peripheral blood, taken from a patient treated with proton-based radiotherapy. These receptors were collected from a woman aged 55-70 years with cholangiocarcinoma. Some clones in this sample may be carry-over from other donors' samples. Each CDR3 is given with its conserved first and last residue. A D gene is named only where the DNA matches it firmly. Only part of the rows carry a size: once, few, many, or a class if the clone is expanded.

clone_size	v_call	j_call	d_call	cdr3_aa	cdr3_nt
-	TRBV6-6	TRBJ1-1	-	CASITGKTDLTEAFF	TGTGCCAGCATCACGGGGAAAACGGACCTCACTGAAGCTTTCTTT
-	TRBV11-3	TRBJ2-1	-	CASSLGPPLDPSSYNEQFF	TGTGCCAGCAGCTTAGGACCCCCATTAGACCCGAGCTCCTACAATGAGCAGTTCTTC
-	TRBV2	TRBJ1-2	-	CASSQQWDPNYGYTF	TGTGCCAGCAGTCAACAATGGGATCCTAACTATGGCTACACCTTC
once	TRBV4-1	TRBJ1-2	-	CASSQEGGYGYTF	TGCGCCAGCAGCCAAGAAGGGGGATATGGCTACACCTTC
-	TRBV5-8	TRBJ1-4	TRBD1	CASSPGQGAANEKLFF	TGTGCCAGCAGCCCCGGACAGGGGGCCGCTAATGAAAAACTGTTTTTT
-	TRBV7-6	TRBJ2-3	-	CASSGDTQYF	TGTGCCAGCAGCGGGGATACGCAGTATTTT
-	TRBV19	TRBJ2-1	-	CASSATSYSYNEQFF	TGTGCCAGTAGTGCCACAAGTTACTCCTACAATGAGCAGTTCTTC
-	TRBV6-1	TRBJ2-3	TRBD2	CASSGLAGSTDTQYF	TGTGCCAGCAGCGGACTAGCGGGGAGCACAGATACGCAGTATTTT
few	TRBV27	TRBJ1-2	TRBD1	CASSPKAGTGGLTYYGYTF	TGTGCCAGCAGTCCTAAAGCCGGGACAGGGGGCTTAACTTACTATGGCTACACCTTC
-	TRBV7-2	TRBJ1-1	TRBD1	CASRTGMANTEAFF	TGTGCCAGCAGGACAGGGATGGCGAACACTGAAGCTTTCTTT
-	TRBV29-1	TRBJ1-1	-	CSVRWGTEAFF	TGCAGCGTTCGTTGGGGCACTGAAGCTTTCTTT
-	TRBV27	TRBJ2-3	-	CASSLWTRTDTQYF	TGTGCCAGCAGTTTGTGGACCCGCACAGATACGCAGTATTTT
once	TRBV5-1	TRBJ1-5	-	CASSPGGGNSNQPQHF	TGCGCCAGCAGCCCCGGGGGGGGGAATAGCAATCAGCCCCAGCATTTT
-	TRBV19	TRBJ2-7	-	CASSIRADFSYEQYF	TGTGCCAGTAGTATTAGGGCGGACTTCTCCTACGAGCAGTACTTC
once	TRBV7-2	TRBJ2-4	-	CASSPARGPKNIQYF	TGTGCCAGCAGCCCAGCTCGGGGGCCCAAAAACATTCAGTACTTC
-	TRBV30	TRBJ2-1	-	CAWGQSTIFQFF	TGTGCCTGGGGTCAATCGACTATCTTTCAGTTCTTC
-	TRBV25-1	TRBJ1-1	-	CASPNRVRRNTEAFF	TGTGCCAGTCCGAACAGGGTAAGGAGGAACACTGAAGCTTTCTTT
-	TRBV19	TRBJ2-7	TRBD2	CASSIYLTSVSYEQYF	TGTGCCAGTAGTATCTATTTGACTAGCGTATCCTACGAGCAGTACTTC
-	TRBV15	TRBJ2-7	TRBD1	CATSRETGAYDQHF	TGTGCCACCAGCAGAGAGACAGGGGCCTACGACCAGCACTTC
-	TRBV7-8	TRBJ2-1	-	CASSLGLGEYNEQFF	TGTGCCAGCAGCTTGGGCCTAGGGGAATACAATGAGCAGTTCTTC
few	TRBV4-3	TRBJ1-1	-	CASSQEISRLNTEAFF	TGCGCCAGCAGCCAAGAAATTTCAAGGCTCAACACTGAAGCTTTCTTT
-	TRBV5-1	TRBJ2-5	TRBD2	CASNIAGAGQETQYF	TGCGCCAGCAACATAGCGGGGGCCGGCCAAGAGACCCAGTACTTC
-	TRBV11-2	TRBJ2-7	-	CASSLDQPWRTVTYEQYF	TGTGCCAGCAGCCTCGACCAACCGTGGCGGACGGTAACCTACGAGCAGTACTTC
-	TRBV30	TRBJ2-7	-	CAWSVGWLAEQYF	TGTGCCTGGAGTGTAGGATGGCTAGCGGAGCAGTACTTC
-	TRBV18	TRBJ1-1	-	CASSPQGMNTEAFF	TGTGCCAGCTCACCCCAGGGCATGAACACTGAAGCTTTCTTT
few	TRBV5-1	TRBJ1-2	-	CASSTPGTTRGGGYTF	TGCGCCAGCAGCACACCAGGGACAACTAGAGGCGGTGGCTACACCTTC
-	TRBV5-1	TRBJ1-4	-	CASSVSGSGEKLFF	TGCGCCAGCAGCGTTTCCGGGTCTGGGGAAAAACTGTTTTTT
-	TRBV5-1	TRBJ1-2	-	CASSLRAASTHYGYTF	TGCGCCAGCAGCTTAAGGGCAGCCTCCACCCACTATGGCTACACCTTC
-	TRBV4-1	TRBJ1-6	TRBD1	CASSQEDRGQNSPLHF	TGCGCCAGCAGCCAAGAGGACAGGGGCCAAAATTCACCCCTCCACTTT
-	TRBV4-1	TRBJ2-1	-	CASSQVGRLEQFF	TGCGCCAGCAGCCAAGTGGGGAGGCTGGAGCAGTTCTTC
-	TRBV6-5	TRBJ2-1	-	CASSPEKYNEQFF	TGTGCCAGCAGCCCAGAGAAATACAATGAGCAGTTCTTC
once	TRBV7-2	TRBJ2-2	TRBD1	CASSSDRVWSGELFF	TGTGCCAGCAGCTCGGACAGGGTTTGGTCCGGGGAGCTGTTTTTT
once	TRBV5-5	TRBJ2-1	-	CASSLGGTQTSAQFF	TGTGCCAGCAGCTTGGGGGGAACCCAAACCTCGGCGCAGTTCTTC
-	TRBV2	TRBJ1-5	-	CASRGLSNQPQHF	TGTGCCAGCAGGGGACTTTCCAATCAGCCCCAGCATTTT
-	TRBV19	TRBJ2-7	TRBD1	CASSPGQAYEQYF	TGTGCCAGTAGTCCCGGACAGGCCTACGAGCAGTACTTC
-	TRBV5-1	TRBJ1-2	-	CASSLAPTNYGYTF	TGCGCCAGCAGCTTGGCTCCTACTAACTATGGCTACACCTTC
-	TRBV27	TRBJ2-5	-	CASSLGRPETQYF	TGTGCCAGCAGTTTAGGCCGCCCAGAGACCCAGTACTTC
-	TRBV29-1	TRBJ2-5	TRBD2	CSALLAGGETQYF	TGCAGCGCCCTACTAGCGGGAGGGGAGACCCAGTACTTC
once	TRBV5-1	TRBJ2-3	TRBD2	CASSFGLAGGSDTQYF	TGCGCCAGCAGCTTTGGTCTAGCGGGAGGATCAGATACGCAGTATTTT
-	TRBV6-1	TRBJ2-1	-	CASSEDPPEQFF	TGTGCCAGCAGTGAAGATCCTCCCGAGCAGTTCTTC
-	TRBV6-1	TRBJ2-1	-	CASSERAGDSYNEQFF	TGTGCCAGCAGTGAAAGGGCAGGGGATTCCTACAATGAGCAGTTCTTC
-	TRBV5-1	TRBJ2-7	-	CASSSRGEQYF	TGCGCCAGCAGCTCCCGTGGCGAGCAGTACTTC